This entry features one T cell receptor beta chain sequence. The antigen it recognizes is unknown. Per-base qualities were not stored, and no clone one base away is much larger. The data belong to a study of blood T cell repertoires in COVID-19 (dated by TCRdb to 2020 to 2021). In the study overall: The collaborator samples originated in the United States, Italy and Spain and spanned the acute and convalescent phases of COVID-19. Where available, HLA class I and class II types were obtained from metadata supplied by the sample provider rather than from assay-based typing. Nearly every sample came with metadata listing a de-identified subject ID, COVID-19 status, age in years and sex. The samples were drawn from two sources: the first 160 participants of the ongoing ImmuneRACE study, and fewer than 1,500 subjects contributed by 6 global collaborators. The repertoires were made available in a free public database intended to serve as a resource for research on the immune response to SARS-CoV-2. The prospective study material was composed of cDNA or gDNA derived from T cells, B-cell-depleted T cells, or PBMCs. Deeply sampled blood TCRbeta repertoires from subjects exposed to, actively infected with, or recovered from COVID-19 were included in the dataset.

The immunoSEQ Assay, a bias-controlled multiplex PCR, was used to amplify TCRbeta CDR3 regions from genomic DNA. The published analysis was carried out like this. Nucleated cell counts per sample were estimated from amplification of reference gene primers within the assay. To quantify the absolute abundance of each unique TCRbeta CDR3 rearrangement, sequence reads were collapsed and filtered. For each sample, productive Simpson clonality was calculated by taking the square root of Simpson's diversity index across productive rearrangements. Sourced from immuneACCESS, this table was stored by TCRdb with only in-frame sequences that have V and J called. A share of the clones is absent; for the studies checked, an unresolved V gene accounts for under half, and the remainder has no known explanation. V, J and clone size reflect that table, while D and trimming were determined from the DNA. Recorded for this sample are a few hundred thousand clones; more than 75% of them occurred a single time. Less than 8.5% of the sample is in the top ten clones.

In the prospective study, participants were about 18 to 95 years old, resided in about two dozen geographic areas of the United States, and were enrolled through a virtual design. In the prospective study, cohorts were assigned on the basis of participant-reported clinical history obtained from a screening survey and a study questionnaire. Exposed participants had been in contact, within 2 weeks of entering the study, with a person who had a PCR-confirmed or clinician-diagnosed case of COVID-19. In the prospective study, mobile phlebotomists collected whole blood, serum and a nasopharyngeal or oropharyngeal swab from each participant. Over a roughly 2-month period, participants in the prospective study had the option of providing additional blood draws and questionnaires. Before DNA extraction, blood samples from the prospective study were shipped at room temperature or frozen. The paper as a whole reports these results and caveats: Clinical and demographic metadata were provided uncurated, with the amount varying by source and participant.

From its cysteine to its phenylalanine, the CDR3 spans 15 amino acids. Left in the record is the CDR3 DNA by itself, 45 bases read in frame from the first base. V drops 4 bases and J drops 4 bases, leaving 17 bases in between. Looking up the germline V gene yields CDR1 SGHRS and CDR2 YFSETQ. The chain links TRBV5-1 with TRBJ1-1; the best D guess is TRBD1, with 6 bases matching. The TCR was taken from a woman aged 50 to 60 who had been exposed to COVID-19. Material for sequencing was PBMCs or T cells enriched from blood (not recorded which). The DNA sequence is as follows: TGCGCCAGCAGCCCAAACACAGGGCCCCGCACTGAAGCTTTCTTT. Translated, it gives CASSPNTGPRTEAFF.